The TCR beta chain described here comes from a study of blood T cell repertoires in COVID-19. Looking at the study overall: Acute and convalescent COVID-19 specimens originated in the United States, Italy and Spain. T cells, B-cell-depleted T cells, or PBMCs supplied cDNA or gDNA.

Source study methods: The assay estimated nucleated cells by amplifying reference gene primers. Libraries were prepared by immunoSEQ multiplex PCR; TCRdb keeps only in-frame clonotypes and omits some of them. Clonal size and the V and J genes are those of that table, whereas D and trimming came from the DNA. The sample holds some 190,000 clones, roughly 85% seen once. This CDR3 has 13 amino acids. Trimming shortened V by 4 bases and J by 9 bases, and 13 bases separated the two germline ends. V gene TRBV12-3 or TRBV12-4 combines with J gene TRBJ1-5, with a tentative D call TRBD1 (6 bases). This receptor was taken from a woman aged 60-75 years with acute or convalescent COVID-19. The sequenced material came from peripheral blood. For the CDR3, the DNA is TGTGCCAGCAGTTACCGACAGGACGGGCCCCAGCATTTT. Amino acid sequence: CASSYRQDGPQHF.